A selection of T cell receptor beta chains follows, all from one sample in a study of CD8+ T cells in alopecia areata. This table comes from immunoSEQ multiplex PCR, and its TCRdb copy is limited to in-frame clones, with some not included. The sample yields 4,800 or so clones, under 95% seen once. Here the sequenced sample was skin, taken at week 4, from a patient treated with tofacitinib. The source of these receptors is a human donor with alopecia areata. CDR3s include the opening cysteine and the closing phenylalanine or tryptophan. A D gene is named only where the DNA matches it firmly. A clone size is listed for some rows: how often the clone was seen (once, few, many), or a class if it is expanded.

V gene,clone size,D gene,J gene,CDR3 protein,CDR3 DNA
TRBV9,.,.,TRBJ1-2,CASSPIVGYDGYTF,TGTGCCAGCAGCCCGATTGTGGGGTACGATGGCTACACCTTC
TRBV7-2,.,TRBD1,TRBJ1-5,CASSLRDSYPLGYQPQHF,TGTGCCAGCAGCTTAAGGGACAGCTACCCCCTGGGGTATCAGCCCCAGCATTTT
TRBV14,.,TRBD1,TRBJ2-4,CASSQGQGNIQYF,TGTGCCAGCAGCCAAGGACAGGGAAACATTCAGTACTTC
TRBV6-1,.,TRBD1,TRBJ2-7,CASSATGYDRDEQYF,TGTGCCAGCAGTGCAACGGGATACGACAGGGACGAGCAGTACTTC
TRBV7-2,.,TRBD2,TRBJ2-7,CASSTPWALSGGSSYEQYF,TGTGCCAGCAGCACACCTTGGGCACTTAGCGGGGGCTCCTCCTACGAGCAGTACTTC
TRBV29-1,.,.,TRBJ1-2,CSVDAGGLGYMGYGYTF,TGCAGCGTTGATGCGGGAGGGCTTGGGTATATGGGCTATGGCTACACCTTC
TRBV7-2,.,TRBD1,TRBJ1-2,CASSGRTGGGGYTF,TGTGCCAGCAGCGGCCGGACAGGGGGCGGGGGCTACACCTTC
TRBV7-3,.,.,TRBJ1-1,CASSPSQANTEAFF,TGTGCCAGCAGCCCCTCACAGGCGAACACTGAAGCTTTCTTT
TRBV19,.,TRBD2,TRBJ2-5,CASSNRLATFGQETQYF,TGTGCCAGTAGTAACCGACTAGCGACCTTCGGCCAAGAGACCCAGTACTTC
TRBV7-2,.,.,TRBJ2-3,CASSSTGTHTDTQYF,TGTGCCAGCAGCTCGACCGGGACTCACACAGATACGCAGTATTTT
TRBV18,once,TRBD1,TRBJ1-2,CASSPWDRADGYTF,TGTGCCAGCTCACCCTGGGACAGGGCGGATGGCTACACCTTC
TRBV12-5,.,.,TRBJ2-7,CASSPGDTSREQYF,TGTGCTAGTTCCCCGGGGGACACAAGTAGGGAGCAGTACTTC
TRBV7-2,.,.,TRBJ1-2,CASSLVSGYTF,TGTGCCAGCAGCTTAGTTTCTGGCTACACCTTC
TRBV7-2,.,.,TRBJ1-2,CASSSFYGYTF,TGTGCCAGCAGTTCGTTTTATGGCTACACCTTC
TRBV27,.,.,TRBJ2-1,CASSSGSYGSYNEQFF,TGTGCCAGCAGTTCGGGGAGCTATGGGTCCTACAATGAGCAGTTCTTC
TRBV9,.,TRBD1,TRBJ1-2,CASSARDRTAYTF,TGTGCCAGCAGCGCCCGGGACAGGACCGCCTACACCTTC
TRBV14,.,.,TRBJ1-6,CASSQAVGDSPLHF,TGTGCCAGCAGCCAAGCTGTTGGGGATTCACCCCTCCACTTT
TRBV9,.,TRBD1,TRBJ1-1,CASSRQGTLNTEAFF,TGTGCCAGCAGTCGACAGGGTACCTTGAACACTGAAGCTTTCTTT
TRBV5-6,.,.,TRBJ2-1,CASSLGGMGSEQFF,TGTGCCAGCAGCTTGGGAGGAATGGGAAGTGAGCAGTTCTTC
TRBV4-3,.,.,TRBJ2-2,CASSQDGIYTRGAILAGELFF,TGCGCCAGCAGCCAAGATGGCATTTATACCCGGGGGGCCATTCTCGCCGGGGAGCTGTTTTTT
TRBV6-1,.,.,TRBJ2-7,CASSLLLQGEQYF,TGTGCCAGCAGTCTACTTCTCCAGGGCGAGCAGTACTTC
TRBV19,few,.,TRBJ1-2,CASRMDVNYGYTF,TGTGCCAGTAGAATGGACGTCAACTATGGCTACACCTTC
TRBV29-1,once,.,TRBJ1-1,CSAGGRMNTEAFF,TGCAGCGCTGGAGGCAGAATGAACACTGAAGCTTTCTTT
TRBV14,.,TRBD2,TRBJ2-7,CASSPLGGGAYEQYF,TGTGCCAGCAGTCCCCTGGGCGGGGGGGCCTACGAGCAGTACTTC
TRBV5-4,once,TRBD1,TRBJ2-7,CASSLEGQGRIEQYF,TGTGCCAGCAGCTTGGAGGGACAGGGGAGGATCGAGCAGTACTTT
TRBV18,.,.,TRBJ2-7,CASSPTLSYEQYF,TGTGCCAGCTCACCTACCCTCTCCTACGAGCAGTACTTC
TRBV7-9,once,.,TRBJ1-2,CASSLHRDFNYGYTF,TGTGCCAGCAGCTTACACCGAGACTTTAACTATGGCTACACCTTC
TRBV4-3,.,TRBD2,TRBJ2-1,CASSQASYAASGVSHEQFF,TGCGCCAGCAGCCAAGCCTCCTACGCCGCTAGCGGGGTTAGCCATGAGCAGTTCTTC
TRBV19,.,.,TRBJ2-3,CASSISIGRRTSPDTQYF,TGTGCCAGTAGTATTTCCATAGGCCGGCGAACATCACCAGATACGCAGTATTTT
TRBV7-2,.,.,TRBJ2-4,CASSLAGSGQYF,TGTGCCAGCAGCTTAGCCGGGTCGGGACAGTACTTC
TRBV5-6,.,TRBD1,TRBJ1-2,CASSYRTGDYYGYTF,TGTGCCAGCAGCTACAGGACAGGAGACTACTATGGCTACACCTTC
TRBV4-1,.,.,TRBJ1-5,CASSQVDMGFSNQPQHF,TGCGCCAGCAGCCAAGTTGACATGGGTTTTAGCAATCAGCCCCAGCATTTT
TRBV6-6,.,.,TRBJ1-5,CASSYSPLGPQHF,TGTGCCAGCAGTTACTCGCCCCTTGGCCCCCAGCATTTT
TRBV7-2,.,TRBD2,TRBJ2-1,CASSLINLSGGLINEQFF,TGTGCCAGCAGCTTGATAAATCTGAGCGGGGGATTAATCAATGAGCAGTTCTTC
TRBV27,.,.,TRBJ2-7,CASRALSYEQYF,TGTGCCAGCAGGGCTCTCTCCTACGAGCAGTACTTC
TRBV7-6,.,.,TRBJ2-5,CASSPRPQETQYF,TGTGCCAGCAGCCCGCGGCCACAAGAGACCCAGTACTTC
TRBV18,.,.,TRBJ1-6,CASSPRGGGNNSPLHF,TGTGCCAGCTCACCACGGGGAGGTGGAAACAATTCACCCCTCCACTTC
TRBV12-5,.,TRBD1,TRBJ2-7,CASGLEGQGSHEQYF,TGTGCTAGTGGTTTGGAGGGACAGGGTTCCCACGAGCAGTACTTC
TRBV10-3,.,.,TRBJ2-7,CATIKQDAYEQYF,TGTGCTACCATCAAGCAGGACGCCTACGAGCAGTACTTC
TRBV2,.,.,TRBJ1-5,CASSEPGQEYSNQPQHF,TGTGCCAGCAGTGAGCCGGGACAAGAGTATAGCAATCAGCCCCAGCATTTT
TRBV19,.,TRBD1,TRBJ2-3,CASTMTYTGGTDTQYF,TGTGCCAGTACCATGACTTATACAGGGGGCACAGATACGCAGTATTTT
TRBV25-1,.,.,TRBJ2-2,CASSESYRGRGGELFF,TGTGCCAGCAGTGAATCATACCGGGGGCGTGGCGGGGAGCTGTTTTTT
TRBV7-2,.,.,TRBJ1-1,CASSLLWDMNTEAFF,TGTGCCAGCAGCTTATTATGGGACATGAACACTGAAGCTTTCTTT
TRBV5-1,.,TRBD1,TRBJ1-1,CASSSLVDRGLRDTEAFF,TGCGCCAGCAGCTCGCTCGTGGACAGGGGGCTGAGGGACACTGAAGCTTTCTTT
TRBV5-4,.,TRBD1,TRBJ2-6,CASSLGTGLSGANVLTF,TGTGCCAGCAGCTTGGGGACAGGTCTCTCTGGGGCCAACGTCCTGACTTTC
TRBV6-1,.,.,TRBJ2-5,CASREQVNQQETQYF,TGTGCCAGCAGAGAACAGGTTAACCAACAAGAGACCCAGTACTTC
TRBV30,.,TRBD1,TRBJ1-2,CAWKGQGVHGYTF,TGTGCCTGGAAGGGACAGGGGGTCCATGGCTACACCTTC
TRBV5-1,once,TRBD1,TRBJ1-5,CASSLAGTGSQPQHF,TGCGCCAGCAGCTTGGCCGGGACAGGGAGTCAGCCCCAGCATTTT
TRBV14,once,TRBD2,TRBJ2-3,CASSPWGGTSTDTQYF,TGTGCCAGCAGCCCCTGGGGGGGTACTAGCACAGATACGCAGTATTTT
TRBV5-5,.,TRBD2,TRBJ2-2,CASSYQAGPNTGELFF,TGTGCCAGCAGCTATCAAGCGGGGCCGAACACCGGGGAGCTGTTTTTT